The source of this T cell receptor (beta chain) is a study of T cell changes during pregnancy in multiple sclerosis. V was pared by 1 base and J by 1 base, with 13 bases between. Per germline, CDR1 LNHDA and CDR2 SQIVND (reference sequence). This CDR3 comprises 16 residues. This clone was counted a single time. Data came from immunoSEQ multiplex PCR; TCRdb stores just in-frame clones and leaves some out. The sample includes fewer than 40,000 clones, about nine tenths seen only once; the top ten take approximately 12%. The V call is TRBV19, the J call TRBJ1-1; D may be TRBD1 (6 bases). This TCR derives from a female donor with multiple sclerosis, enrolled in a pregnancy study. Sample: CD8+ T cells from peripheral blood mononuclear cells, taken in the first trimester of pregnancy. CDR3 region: CASSIAFRGPNTEAFF. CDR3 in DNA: TGTGCCAGTAGTATAGCTTTCAGGGGCCCGAACACTGAAGCTTTCTTT.